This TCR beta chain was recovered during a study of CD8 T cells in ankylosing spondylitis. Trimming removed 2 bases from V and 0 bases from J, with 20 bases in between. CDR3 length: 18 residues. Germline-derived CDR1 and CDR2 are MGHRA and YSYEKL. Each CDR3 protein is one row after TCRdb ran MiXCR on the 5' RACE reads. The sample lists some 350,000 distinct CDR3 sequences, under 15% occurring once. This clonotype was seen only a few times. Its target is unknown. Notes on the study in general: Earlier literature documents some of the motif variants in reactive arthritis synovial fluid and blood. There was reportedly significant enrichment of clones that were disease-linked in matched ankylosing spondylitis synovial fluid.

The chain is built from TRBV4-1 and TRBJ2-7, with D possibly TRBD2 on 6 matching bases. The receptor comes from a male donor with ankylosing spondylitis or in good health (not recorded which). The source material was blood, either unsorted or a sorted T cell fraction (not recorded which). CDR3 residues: CASSQITSSGDSSYEQYF. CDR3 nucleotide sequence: TGCGCCAGCAGCCAAATAACCAGTTCGGGGGATAGCTCCTACGAGCAGTACTTC.